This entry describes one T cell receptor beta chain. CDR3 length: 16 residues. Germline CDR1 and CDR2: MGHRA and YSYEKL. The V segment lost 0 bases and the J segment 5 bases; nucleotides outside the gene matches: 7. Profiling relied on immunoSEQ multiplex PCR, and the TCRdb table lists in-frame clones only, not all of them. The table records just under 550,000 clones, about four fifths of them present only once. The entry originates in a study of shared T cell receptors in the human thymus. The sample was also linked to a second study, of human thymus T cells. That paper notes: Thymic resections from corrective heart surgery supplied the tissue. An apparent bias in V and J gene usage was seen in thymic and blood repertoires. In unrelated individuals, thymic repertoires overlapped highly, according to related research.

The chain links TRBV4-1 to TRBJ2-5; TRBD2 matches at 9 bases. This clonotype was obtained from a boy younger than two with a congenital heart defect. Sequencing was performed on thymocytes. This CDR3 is CASSQDPSGVLETQYF. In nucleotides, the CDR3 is TGCGCCAGCAGCCAAGATCCTAGCGGGGTTCTGGAGACCCAGTACTTC.